Following are 8 T cell receptor beta chains from one sample sequenced in a study of beta chain features in type 1 diabetes. Overall study results and limits: Shorter TCRB CDR3s, moderately but significantly so, were found in Type 1 diabetes patients in all four CD4+ subsets.

No antigen has been assigned to these receptors. Isolated RNA was reverse transcribed in full, so expressed TCRB transcripts were sequenced. This table comes from immunoSEQ multiplex PCR, and its TCRdb copy is limited to in-frame clones, with some not included. The table lists about 740,000 clones, 13% of them singletons. The sequenced sample was naive CD4+ T cells from blood. The origin of the receptors is a man younger than 35 with type 1 diabetes.

This clone has more than one count but fewer than ten. The genes are TRBV25-1 and TRBJ1-2; D ambiguous. Germline CDR1 and CDR2: MGHDK and SYGVNS. Trimming cost V 3 bases and J 5 bases, with 7 bases left between them. CDR3 length: 12 residues. The CDR3 spells CASSEQVYGYTF. DNA for the CDR3: TGTGCCAGCAGTGAGCAGGTTTATGGCTACACCTTC.

The gene calls are TRBV29-1 and TRBJ1-2; D might be TRBD1 (5 bases). Trimming pared 7 bases from V and 8 bases from J, leaving 14 bases between. The CDR3 covers 11 residues. Per germline, CDR1 SQVTM and CDR2 ANQGSEA. The CDR3, as DNA: TGCAGCGGATCCGGGACGCAAGGCTACACCTTC. This codes for CSGSGTQGYTF.

This clone was counted a few times. The V call is TRBV7-9, the J call TRBJ2-7; TRBD1 matches at 7 bases. Germline lookup yields CDR1 SEHNR and CDR2 FQNEAQ (reference sequence). With V trimmed by 5 bases and J by 2 bases, 6 bases remained unmatched. CDR3 length: 14 amino acids. The CDR3 sequence: CASSAWTGTYEQYF. The DNA for the CDR3 is TGTGCCAGCAGCGCGTGGACAGGAACCTACGAGCAGTACTTC.

This clone was counted a few times. This chain uses TRBV5-1 with TRBJ1-1; 10 bases align to TRBD1. V was pared by 6 bases and J by 7 bases, with 21 bases of the junction left unmatched. Germline lookup yields CDR1 SGHRS and CDR2 YFSETQ. The CDR3 is made up of 18 amino acids. CDR3 amino acids: CASNALRGTGATAIEAFF. CDR3 DNA: TGCGCCAGCAACGCCCTACGCGGGACAGGGGCTACTGCAATTGAAGCTTTCTTT. Full variable domain (outside the CDR3, taken from reference TRBV5-1 and TRBJ1-1): KAGVTQTPRYLIKTRGQQVTLSCSPISGHRSVSWYQQTPGQGLQFLFEYFSETQRNKGNFPGRFSGRQFSNSRSEMNVSTLELGDSALYLCASNALRGTGATAIEAFFGQGTRLTVV.

The J gene is TRBJ1-4, the V gene TRBV4-1; 9 bases are a match to TRBD1. CDR3 size: 16 residues. V was pared by 7 bases and J by 7 bases, with 13 bases of the junction left unmatched. Germline-derived CDR1 and CDR2 are MGHRA and YSYEKL. The CDR3 sequence is CASTRDRESFGEKLFF. CDR3 bases: TGCGCCAGCACCCGGGACAGGGAAAGTTTTGGTGAAAAACTGTTTTTT.

The chain recombines TRBV4-1 with TRBJ1-5; D gene ambiguous. The length of the CDR3 is 13 residues. Trimming pared 3 bases from V and 5 bases from J, leaving 8 bases between. Germline assignment: CDR1 MGHRA and CDR2 YSYEKL. CDR3 sequence: CASSQAGHQPQHF. The CDR3 DNA is TGCGCCAGCAGCCAGGCAGGCCATCAGCCCCAGCATTTT.

V gene TRBV29-1 combines with J gene TRBJ1-2; 10 bases fit TRBD1. The CDR3 sequence is 16 residues long. With 7 bases clipped from V and 3 bases from J, the junction kept 14 bases outside the gene matches. Germline CDR1 reads SQVTM; CDR2 reads ANQGSEA. For the CDR3, the DNA is TGCAGCGGCCGGACAGGGGGTACCCTTCCCCACTATGGCTACACCTTC. This sequence encodes CSGRTGGTLPHYGYTF.

This clone has only a few counts. The CDR3 here is CATSRDRAVNTIYF. The CDR3 DNA reads as TGTGCCACCAGCAGAGACAGGGCCGTGAACACCATATATTTT. This chain uses TRBV15 with TRBJ1-3; a possible D gene is TRBD1 (5 bases). Trimming pared 0 bases from V and 7 bases from J, leaving 10 bases between. This CDR3 contains 14 residues. Per germline, CDR1 LNHNV and CDR2 YYDKDF (reference sequence).